This T cell receptor beta chain was identified in a study of metastatic and nonmetastatic thyroid tumors. Study background: Repertoires from malignant and benign thyroid patients were compared across blood and tumor or nodule tissue.

There are a few counts of this clone. TCRdb used MiXCR to call clones anew from the PCR reads. The profile shows 22,000 or so clones, roughly 23% of them singletons. Before thyroid surgery, none of the patients had received any treatment. This clonotype was sampled from a male donor with papillary thyroid cancer or a benign thyroid nodule (not recorded which). Some clones in this sample may be carry-over from other donors' samples. Sample: blood.

In nucleotides, the CDR3 is TGTGCCAGCAGTTCTCTGGGGGAAGGGTATGGCTACACCTTC. Its translation: CASSSLGEGYGYTF. This sequence joins TRBV28 and TRBJ1-2; tentative D call: TRBD1 (5 bases). V lost 4 bases to trimming and J lost 5 bases, with 14 bases between them. This CDR3 has 14 residues. CDR1 and CDR2 from the germline V gene are MDHEN and SYDVKM.